This T cell receptor (beta chain) was found in a study of early T cells in non-severe SARS-CoV-2 infection. This CDR3 comprises 16 residues. In germline, CDR1 is SGHTA, CDR2 FQGNSA. V dropped 5 bases and J dropped 0 bases, with 13 bases sitting between them. This clonotype was seen repeatedly, ten times or more. Researchers tagged individual cDNA molecules with unique molecular identifiers. TCRdb independently ran MiXCR on the 5' RACE reads; one entry per CDR3 protein. The table has under 35,000 distinct CDR3 sequences, less than 10% seen once. This receptor was taken from an adult who was a healthcare worker with PCR-confirmed SARS-CoV-2 infection or an uninfected control (not recorded which). The genes are TRBV7-2 and TRBJ2-2; D may be TRBD1 (6 bases). Sequenced: whole blood. The chain's CDR3 is CASSLTGKTNTGELFF. The CDR3 DNA reads TGTGCCAGCAGCCTAACAGGGAAGACGAACACCGGGGAGCTGTTTTTT.